This entry is about one T cell receptor (beta chain). Its antigen is still unknown. Trimming left V 7 bases short and J 3 bases short, with 9 bases between. This CDR3 has 13 residues. Germline V lookup: CDR1 SGHAT, CDR2 FQNNGV. The data stem from a study of early T cells in non-severe SARS-CoV-2 infection. Points from the study as a whole: Using VDJdb, the matching emphasized anti-spike CD8 responses while missing private and CD4 specificities.

From the 5' RACE reads, TCRdb called clonotypes with MiXCR, one entry per CDR3 protein. This sample has fewer than 90,000 distinct CDR3 sequences, with 13% to 15% found just once. This receptor was identified in an adult who was a healthcare worker with PCR-confirmed SARS-CoV-2 infection or an uninfected control (not recorded which). The chain couples TRBV11-2 to TRBJ2-2, with no clear D. The sample comprised whole blood. Written as DNA, the CDR3 is TGTGCCAGCACCCACGGTGACACCGGGGAGCTGTTTTTT. Translating it yields CASTHGDTGELFF.